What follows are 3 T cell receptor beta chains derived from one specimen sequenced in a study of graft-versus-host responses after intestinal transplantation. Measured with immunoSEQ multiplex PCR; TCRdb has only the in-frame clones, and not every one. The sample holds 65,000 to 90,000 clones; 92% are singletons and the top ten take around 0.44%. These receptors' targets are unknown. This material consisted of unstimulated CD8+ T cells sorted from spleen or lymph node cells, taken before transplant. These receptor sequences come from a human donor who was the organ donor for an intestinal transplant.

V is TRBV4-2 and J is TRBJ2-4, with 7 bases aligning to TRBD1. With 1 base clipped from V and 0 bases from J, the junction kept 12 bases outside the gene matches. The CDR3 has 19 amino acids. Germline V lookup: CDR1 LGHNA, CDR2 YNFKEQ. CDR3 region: CASSQAGGSSGLAKNIQYF. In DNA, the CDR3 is TGTGCCAGCAGCCAAGCAGGGGGATCCAGTGGGTTAGCCAAAAACATTCAGTACTTC.

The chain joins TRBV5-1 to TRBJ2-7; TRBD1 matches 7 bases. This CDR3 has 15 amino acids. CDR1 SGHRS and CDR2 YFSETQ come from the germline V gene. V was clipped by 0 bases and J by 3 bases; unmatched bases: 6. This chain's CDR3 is CASSLAGTEVYEQYF. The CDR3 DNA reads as TGCGCCAGCAGCTTGGCCGGGACAGAGGTCTACGAGCAGTACTTC. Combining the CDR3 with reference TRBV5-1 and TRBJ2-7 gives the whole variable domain KAGVTQTPRYLIKTRGQQVTLSCSPISGHRSVSWYQQTPGQGLQFLFEYFSETQRNKGNFPGRFSGRQFSNSRSEMNVSTLELGDSALYLCASSLAGTEVYEQYFGPGTRLTVT.

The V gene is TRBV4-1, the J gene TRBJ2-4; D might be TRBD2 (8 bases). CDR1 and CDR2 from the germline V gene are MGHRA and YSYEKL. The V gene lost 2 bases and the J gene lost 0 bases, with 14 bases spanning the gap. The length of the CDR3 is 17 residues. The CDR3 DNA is TGCGCCAGCAGCCAACGGGGGGGACAGCTAGCCAAAAACATTCAGTACTTC. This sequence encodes CASSQRGGQLAKNIQYF.